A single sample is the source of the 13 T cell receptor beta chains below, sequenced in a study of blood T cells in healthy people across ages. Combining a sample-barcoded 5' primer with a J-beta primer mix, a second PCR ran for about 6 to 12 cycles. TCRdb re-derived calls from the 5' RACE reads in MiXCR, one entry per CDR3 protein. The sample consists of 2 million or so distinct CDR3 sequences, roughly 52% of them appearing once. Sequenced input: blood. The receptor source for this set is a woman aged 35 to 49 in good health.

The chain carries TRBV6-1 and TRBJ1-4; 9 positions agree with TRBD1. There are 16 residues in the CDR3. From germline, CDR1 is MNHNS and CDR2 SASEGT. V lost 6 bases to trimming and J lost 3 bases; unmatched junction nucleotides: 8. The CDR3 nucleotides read TGTGCCAGCAGCGGAGGACAGGGGACCGCTAATGAAAAACTGTTTTTT. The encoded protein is CASSGGQGTANEKLFF.

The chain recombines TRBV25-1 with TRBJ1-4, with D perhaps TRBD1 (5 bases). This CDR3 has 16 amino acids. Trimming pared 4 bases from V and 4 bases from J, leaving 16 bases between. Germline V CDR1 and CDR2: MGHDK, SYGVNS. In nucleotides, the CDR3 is TGTGCCAGCAGTGCCTCACGGACACTAAGTAATGAAAAACTGTTTTTT. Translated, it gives CASSASRTLSNEKLFF.

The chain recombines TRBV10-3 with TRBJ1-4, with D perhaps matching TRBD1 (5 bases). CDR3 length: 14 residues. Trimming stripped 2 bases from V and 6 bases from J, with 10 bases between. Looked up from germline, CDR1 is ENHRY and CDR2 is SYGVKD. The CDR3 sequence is CAISEVRGDEKLFF. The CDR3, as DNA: TGTGCCATCAGTGAGGTTCGAGGGGATGAAAAACTGTTTTTT.

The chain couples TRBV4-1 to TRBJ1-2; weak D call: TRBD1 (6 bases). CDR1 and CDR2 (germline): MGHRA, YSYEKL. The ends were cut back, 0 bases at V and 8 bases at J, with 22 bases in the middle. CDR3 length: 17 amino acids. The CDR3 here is CASSQEANRGLVYGYTF. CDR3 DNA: TGCGCCAGCAGCCAAGAAGCTAACCGGGGGCTCGTCTACGGCTACACCTTC.

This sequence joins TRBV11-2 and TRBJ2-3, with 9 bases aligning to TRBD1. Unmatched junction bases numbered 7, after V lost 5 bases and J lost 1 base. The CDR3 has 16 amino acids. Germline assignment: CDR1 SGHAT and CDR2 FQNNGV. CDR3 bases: TGTGCCAGCAGCAATCGGGGACAGGGAGGCACAGATACGCAGTATTTT. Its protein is CASSNRGQGGTDTQYF.

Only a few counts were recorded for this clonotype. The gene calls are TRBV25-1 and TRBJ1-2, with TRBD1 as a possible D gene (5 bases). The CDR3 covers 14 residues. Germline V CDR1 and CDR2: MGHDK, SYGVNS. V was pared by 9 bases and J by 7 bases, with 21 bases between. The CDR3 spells CASPNPAGLVGYTF. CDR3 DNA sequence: TGTGCCAGTCCCAACCCAGCGGGGCTGGTTGGCTACACCTTC.

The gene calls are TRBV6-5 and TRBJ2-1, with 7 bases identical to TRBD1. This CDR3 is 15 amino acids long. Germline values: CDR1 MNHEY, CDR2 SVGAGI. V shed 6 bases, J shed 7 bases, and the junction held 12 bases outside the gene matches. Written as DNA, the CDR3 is TGTGCCAGCAGCCCTTGGGCACAGGGGTTAAATGAGCAGTTCTTC. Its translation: CASSPWAQGLNEQFF.

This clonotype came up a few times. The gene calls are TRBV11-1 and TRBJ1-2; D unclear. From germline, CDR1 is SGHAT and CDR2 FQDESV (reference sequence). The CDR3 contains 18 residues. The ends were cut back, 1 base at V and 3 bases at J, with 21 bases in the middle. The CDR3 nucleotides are TGTGCCAGCAGCTTAGGAACCGGGCCCGGAAGGCTACACTATGGCTACACCTTC. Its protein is CASSLGTGPGRLHYGYTF.

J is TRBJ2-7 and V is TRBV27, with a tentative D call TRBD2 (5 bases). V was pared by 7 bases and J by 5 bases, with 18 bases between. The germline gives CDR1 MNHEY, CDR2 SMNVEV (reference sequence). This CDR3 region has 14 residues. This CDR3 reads CASTSWGEGNEQYF. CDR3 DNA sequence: TGTGCCAGCACCTCATGGGGAGAGGGCAACGAGCAGTACTTC.

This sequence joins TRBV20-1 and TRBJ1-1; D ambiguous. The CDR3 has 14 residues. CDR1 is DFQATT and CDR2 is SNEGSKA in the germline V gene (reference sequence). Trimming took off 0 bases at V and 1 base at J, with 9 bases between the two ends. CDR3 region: CSARDPATNTEAFF. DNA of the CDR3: TGCAGTGCTAGAGATCCCGCAACGAACACTGAAGCTTTCTTT.

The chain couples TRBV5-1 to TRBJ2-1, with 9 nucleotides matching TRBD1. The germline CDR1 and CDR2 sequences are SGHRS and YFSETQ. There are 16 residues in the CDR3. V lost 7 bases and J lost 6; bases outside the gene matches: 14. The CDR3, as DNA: TGCGCCAGCCTTGGGGCCGGGACAGGGAGTAGCAATGAGCAGTTCTTC. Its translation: CASLGAGTGSSNEQFF. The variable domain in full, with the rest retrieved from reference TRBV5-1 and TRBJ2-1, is KAGVTQTPRYLIKTRGQQVTLSCSPISGHRSVSWYQQTPGQGLQFLFEYFSETQRNKGNFPGRFSGRQFSNSRSEMNVSTLELGDSALYLCASLGAGTGSSNEQFFGPGTRLTVL.

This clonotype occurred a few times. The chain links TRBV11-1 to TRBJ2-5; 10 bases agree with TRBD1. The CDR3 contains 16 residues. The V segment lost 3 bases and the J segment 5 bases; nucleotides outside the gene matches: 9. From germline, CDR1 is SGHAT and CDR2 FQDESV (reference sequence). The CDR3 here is CASSFGDRGVSETQYF. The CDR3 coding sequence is TGTGCCAGCAGCTTCGGGGACAGGGGAGTAAGTGAGACCCAGTACTTC. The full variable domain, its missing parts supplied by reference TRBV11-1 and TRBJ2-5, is EAEVAQSPRYKITEKSQAVAFWCDPISGHATLYWYRQILGQGPELLVQFQDESVVDDSQLPKDRFSAERLKGVDSTLKIQPAELGDSAMYLCASSFGDRGVSETQYFGPGTRLLVL.

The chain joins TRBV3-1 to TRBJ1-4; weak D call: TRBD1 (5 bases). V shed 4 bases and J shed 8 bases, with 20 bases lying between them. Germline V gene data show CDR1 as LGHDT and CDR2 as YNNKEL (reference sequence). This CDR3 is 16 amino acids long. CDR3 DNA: TGTGCCAGCAGCCGCGGGACTACTATCGCTAGGGAAAAACTGTTTTTT. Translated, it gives CASSRGTTIAREKLFF.